These 14 T cell receptor beta chains came from one sample sequenced in a study of metastatic and nonmetastatic thyroid tumors (TCRdb year 2020). The method was PCR. Sequencing instrument: Illumina HiSeq 4000. The public reads were reanalyzed by TCRdb: fastp trimming at Q25, MiXCR alignment, in-frame beta chains only. In this sample the table shows about 15,000 clones, about 21% of which occur a single time. The ten largest clones represent approximately 13% of the sample. No patient had received any treatment before thyroid surgery. Specimen: blood. The receptors derive from a female donor with papillary thyroid cancer or a benign thyroid nodule (not recorded which). Some clones in this sample may be carry-over from other donors' samples.

This clone was counted ten times or more. V gene TRBV7-2 combines with J gene TRBJ2-5; 10 bases match TRBD2. There are 14 residues in the CDR3. Germline lookup yields CDR1 SGHTA and CDR2 FQGNSA. V dropped 1 base and J dropped 5; count of bases not matched to a gene: 1. CDR3 coding DNA: TGTGCCAGCAGCTTAGGACTAGCGGGTGAGACCCAGTACTTC. This sequence encodes CASSLGLAGETQYF.

Judged by abundance, this clone is medium-sized (0.01 to 0.1%). The rearrangement links TRBV2 to TRBJ2-3; TRBD2 is a possible D gene (6 bases). Trimming removed 4 bases at V and 2 bases at J, with 13 bases between. The CDR3 loop spans 15 amino acids. The germline CDR1 and CDR2 sequences are SNHLY and FYNNEI. DNA of the CDR3: TGTGCCAGCAGTGTGGAGGGGCTAGCCACAGATACGCAGTATTTT. Its protein is CASSVEGLATDTQYF.

This clone was seen many times. A much larger clone sits a single nucleotide away, making a read error possible. Other nucleotide sequences in the sample specify the same CDR3. The rearrangement joins TRBV2 to TRBJ1-2, with 8 bases lining up with TRBD1. The CDR3 contains 14 residues. J was trimmed by 8 bases and V by 6 bases; bases with no gene match: 11. Per the germline V gene, CDR1 is SNHLY and CDR2 is FYNNEI. The CDR3 reads CASSMDRESRGYTF. In DNA form, the CDR3 reads TGTGCCAGCAGCATGGACAGGGAAAGTCGCGGCTACACCTTC.

By share, this clone ranks as medium-sized. The chain links TRBV20-1 to TRBJ2-7; the D gene is possibly TRBD2 (5 bases). V was cut by 0 bases and J by 2 bases, with 11 bases left in between. Looked up from germline, CDR1 is DFQATT and CDR2 is SNEGSKA (reference sequence). CDR3 length equals 14 residues. The CDR3 loop is CSARDPGKAYEQYF. DNA for the CDR3: TGCAGTGCTAGAGATCCCGGGAAAGCCTACGAGCAGTACTTC.

Ten or more counts support this clone. The germline gene is not matched at one end of the junction; a read error may be the cause. The same CDR3 arises from other DNA sequences in this sample as well. V gene TRBV2 combines with J gene TRBJ1-5; D unclear. The CDR3 loop spans 15 amino acids. The germline V gene encodes CDR1 SNHLY and CDR2 FYNNEI. The CDR3 loop reads CASSEVTAISYPQHF. As DNA, the CDR3 is TGTGCCAGCAGCGAAGTAACTGCCATATCATACCCCCAGCATTTT.

This clone was detected a few times. V gene TRBV6-2 or TRBV6-3 combines with J gene TRBJ1-3, with D perhaps matching TRBD1 (5 bases). This CDR3 region has 15 residues. From germline, CDR1 is MNHEY and CDR2 SVGEGT. V lost 6 bases to trimming and J lost 3 bases, with 15 bases between them. CDR3 loop: CASSLSRGNGNTIYF. Here the CDR3 DNA reads TGTGCCAGCAGCCTCTCTAGGGGTAATGGAAACACCATATATTTT.

Many counts were recorded for this clone. The CDR3 bases are TGTGCCTGGGCGAGAGGGGAGGGCTATGGCTACACCTTC. The encoded protein is CAWARGEGYGYTF. The V gene is TRBV30, the J gene TRBJ1-2; a weak D match, TRBD1 (5 bases). V gave up 5 bases and J gave up 4 bases, with 14 bases separating them. Germline V lookup: CDR1 GTSNPN, CDR2 SVGIG (reference sequence). The CDR3 is made up of 13 amino acids. Full variable domain (outside the CDR3, taken from reference TRBV30 and TRBJ1-2): SQTIHQWPATLVQPVGSPLSLECTVEGTSNPNLYWYRQAAGRGLQLLFYSVGIGQISSEVPQNLSASRPQDRQFILSSKKLLLSDSGFYLCAWARGEGYGYTFGSGTRLTVV.

This clone was observed many times. The genes are TRBV7-2 and TRBJ1-2, with D perhaps matching TRBD1 (5 bases). The germline V gene has CDR1 SGHTA and CDR2 FQGNSA. Trimming took 5 bases from V and 6 from J, leaving 19 bases between them. The CDR3 loop spans 15 amino acids. CDR3 in amino acids: CASSPPGGGSDGYTF. CDR3 nucleotide sequence: TGTGCCAGCAGCCCGCCGGGGGGTGGGTCGGATGGCTACACCTTC.

There are a few counts of this clone. The chain is built from TRBV6-1 and TRBJ2-7; 11 bases line up with TRBD1. With 1 base clipped from V and 6 bases from J, the junction kept 5 bases outside the gene matches. The CDR3 sequence is 15 residues long. Germline V gene lookup returns CDR1 MNHNS and CDR2 SASEGT. CDR3 in DNA: TGTGCCAGCAGTGAAGAAAGGACAGGGGGCTCCGAGCAGTACTTC. Amino acid sequence: CASSEERTGGSEQYF.

V and J are TRBV6-1 and TRBJ2-7, with D hard to call. Per germline, CDR1 MNHNS and CDR2 SASEGT. The CDR3 loop spans 13 amino acids. Trimming took off 6 bases at V and 4 bases at J, with 13 bases between the two ends. CDR3 loop: CASRLGPMYEQYF. CDR3 sequence (DNA): TGTGCCAGCAGACTCGGGCCAATGTACGAGCAGTACTTC.

This clone was recorded at least ten times. The V gene is TRBV5-8, the J gene TRBJ2-3; D is possibly TRBD2 (6 bases). V was cut by 3 bases and J by 1 base, with 9 bases left in between. The length of the CDR3 is 14 residues. Germline CDR1 reads SGHTS; CDR2 reads YDEGEE. The CDR3 is CASSWAGRTDTQYF. The DNA for the CDR3 is TGTGCCAGCAGCTGGGCGGGGCGCACAGATACGCAGTATTTT.

The chain couples TRBV2 to TRBJ2-1; the match to TRBD2 covers 15 bases. CDR1 is SNHLY, CDR2 FYNNEI, per germline. The V and J ends lost 6 bases and 10 bases, in that order; junction bases with no gene match: 4. The CDR3 consists of 14 residues. The CDR3 nucleotides are TGTGCCAGCAGGGCGGGACTAGCGGGGGGAGAGCAGTTCTTC. This encodes CASRAGLAGGEQFF.

This clone was detected a few times. The rearrangement joins TRBV12-3 or TRBV12-4 to TRBJ2-3; D is uncertain. The CDR3 has 11 residues. Deletions cut 8 bases from V and 0 bases from J, with 3 bases between. CDR3 nucleotides: TGTGCCAGCTCGAGCACAGATACGCAGTATTTT. This codes for CASSSTDTQYF.

This clone was found many times. The chain joins TRBV11-2 to TRBJ2-5; the match to TRBD2 covers 9 bases. Germline-derived CDR1 and CDR2 are SGHAT and FQNNGV. This CDR3 has 13 residues. Trimming took 3 bases from V and 5 from J; bases not matched to a gene: 1. CDR3: CASSFAGGETQYF. The CDR3 DNA reads TGTGCCAGCAGCTTTGCGGGAGGGGAGACCCAGTACTTC.